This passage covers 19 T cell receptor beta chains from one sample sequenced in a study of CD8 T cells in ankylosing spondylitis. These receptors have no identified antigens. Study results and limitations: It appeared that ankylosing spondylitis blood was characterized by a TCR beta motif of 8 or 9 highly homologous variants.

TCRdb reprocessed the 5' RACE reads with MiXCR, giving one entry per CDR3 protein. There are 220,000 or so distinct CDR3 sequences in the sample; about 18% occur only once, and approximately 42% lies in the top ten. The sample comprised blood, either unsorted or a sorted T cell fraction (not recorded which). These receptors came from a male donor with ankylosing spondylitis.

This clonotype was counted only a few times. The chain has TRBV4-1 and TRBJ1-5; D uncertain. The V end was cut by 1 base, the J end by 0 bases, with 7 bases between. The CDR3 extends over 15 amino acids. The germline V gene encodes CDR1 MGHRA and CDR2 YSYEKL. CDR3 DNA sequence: TGCGCCAGCAGCCAAGGGAGGTATAGCAATCAGCCCCAGCATTTT. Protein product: CASSQGRYSNQPQHF.

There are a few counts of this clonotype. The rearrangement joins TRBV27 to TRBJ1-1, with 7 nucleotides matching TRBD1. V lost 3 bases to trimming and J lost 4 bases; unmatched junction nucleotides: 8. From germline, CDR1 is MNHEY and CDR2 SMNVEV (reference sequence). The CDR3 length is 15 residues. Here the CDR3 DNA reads TGTGCCAGCAGTTTTTCGAGGGGGCGGGGCACTGAAGCTTTCTTT. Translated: CASSFSRGRGTEAFF.

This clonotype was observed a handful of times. In DNA, the CDR3 is TGCAGCGTTGAGCGGGGGGACACTGAAGCTTTCTTT. Translating gives CSVERGDTEAFF. The chain joins TRBV29-1 to TRBJ1-1; the D gene is possibly TRBD1 (5 bases). With 3 bases removed from V and 3 bases from J, the gap between germline ends came to 8 bases. The CDR3 totals 12 residues. Germline V gene data show CDR1 as SQVTM and CDR2 as ANQGSEA.

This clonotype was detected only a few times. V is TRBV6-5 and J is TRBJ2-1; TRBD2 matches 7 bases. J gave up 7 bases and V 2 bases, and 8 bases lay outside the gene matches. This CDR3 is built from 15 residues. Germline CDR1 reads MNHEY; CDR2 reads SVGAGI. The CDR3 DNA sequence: TGTGCCAGCAGTTACGCGGCGGGAGATTTGAATGAGCAGTTCTTC. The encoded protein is CASSYAAGDLNEQFF.

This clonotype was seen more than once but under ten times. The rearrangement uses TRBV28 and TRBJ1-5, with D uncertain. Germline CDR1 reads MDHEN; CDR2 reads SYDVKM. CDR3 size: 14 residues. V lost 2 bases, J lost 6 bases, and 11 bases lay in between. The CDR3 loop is CASSLRGEGQPQHF. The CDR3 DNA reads TGTGCCAGCAGTTTACGAGGTGAGGGTCAGCCCCAGCATTTT.

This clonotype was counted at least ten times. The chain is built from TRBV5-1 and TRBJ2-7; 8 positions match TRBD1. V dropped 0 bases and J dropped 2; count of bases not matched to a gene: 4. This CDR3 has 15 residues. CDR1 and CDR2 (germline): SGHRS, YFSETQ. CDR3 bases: TGCGCCAGCAGCTTGGCCGGGACAGGAACCTACGAGCAGTACTTC. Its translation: CASSLAGTGTYEQYF.

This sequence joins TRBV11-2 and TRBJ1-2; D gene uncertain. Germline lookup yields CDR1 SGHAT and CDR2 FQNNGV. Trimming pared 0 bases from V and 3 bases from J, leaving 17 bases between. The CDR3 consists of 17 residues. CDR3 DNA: TGTGCCAGCAGCTTAGATATTGAAGAAGGGCTAGACTATGGCTACACCTTC. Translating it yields CASSLDIEEGLDYGYTF. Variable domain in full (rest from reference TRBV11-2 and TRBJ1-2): EAGVAQSPRYKIIEKRQSVAFWCNPISGHATLYWYQQILGQGPKLLIQFQNNGVVDDSQLPKDRFSAERLKGVDSTLKIQPAKLEDSAVYLCASSLDIEEGLDYGYTFGSGTRLTVV.

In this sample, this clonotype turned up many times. The CDR3 coding sequence is TGCGCCAGCAGCCAAGATATGGGGAACCAGCCCCAGCATTTT. Encoded protein: CASSQDMGNQPQHF. This chain connects TRBV4-1 to TRBJ1-5; D is unresolved. V was trimmed by 0 bases and J by 7 bases, leaving 10 bases between them. There are 14 residues in the CDR3. The germline gives CDR1 MGHRA, CDR2 YSYEKL.

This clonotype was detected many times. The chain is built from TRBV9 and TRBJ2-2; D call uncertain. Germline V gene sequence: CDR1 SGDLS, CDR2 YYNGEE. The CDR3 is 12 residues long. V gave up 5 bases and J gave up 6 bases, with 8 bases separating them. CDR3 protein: CASRGMAGELFF. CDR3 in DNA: TGTGCCAGCAGAGGGATGGCCGGGGAGCTGTTTTTT.

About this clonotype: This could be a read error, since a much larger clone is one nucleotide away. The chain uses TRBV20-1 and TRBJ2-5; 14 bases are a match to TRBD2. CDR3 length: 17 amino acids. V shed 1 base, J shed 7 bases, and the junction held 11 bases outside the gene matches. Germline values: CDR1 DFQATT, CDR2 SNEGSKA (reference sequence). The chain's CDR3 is CSARGLAGGSIVVTQYF. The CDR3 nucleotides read TGCAGTGCTAGAGGACTAGCGGGGGGGAGTATCGTGGTGACCCAGTACTTC.

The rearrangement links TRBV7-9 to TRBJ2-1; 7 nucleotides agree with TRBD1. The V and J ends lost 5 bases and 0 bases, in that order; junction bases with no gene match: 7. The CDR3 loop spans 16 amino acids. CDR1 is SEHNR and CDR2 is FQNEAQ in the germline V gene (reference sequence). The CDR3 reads CASSAQGRLSYNEQFF. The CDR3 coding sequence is TGTGCCAGCAGCGCACAGGGGCGTCTCTCCTACAATGAGCAGTTCTTC.

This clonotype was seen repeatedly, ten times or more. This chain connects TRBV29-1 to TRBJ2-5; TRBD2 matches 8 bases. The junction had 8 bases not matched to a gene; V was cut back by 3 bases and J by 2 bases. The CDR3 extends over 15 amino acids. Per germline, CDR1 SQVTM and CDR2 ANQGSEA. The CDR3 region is CSVDGREADQETQYF. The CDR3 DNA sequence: TGCAGCGTTGACGGGCGGGAGGCGGATCAAGAGACCCAGTACTTC.

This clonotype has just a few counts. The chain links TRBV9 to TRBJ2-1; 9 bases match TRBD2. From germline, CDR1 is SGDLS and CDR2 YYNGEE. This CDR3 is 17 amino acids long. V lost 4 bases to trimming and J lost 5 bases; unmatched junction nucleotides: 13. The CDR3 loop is CASSPSGGPPLNNEQFF. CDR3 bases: TGTGCCAGCAGCCCCAGCGGGGGGCCCCCACTTAACAATGAGCAGTTCTTC.

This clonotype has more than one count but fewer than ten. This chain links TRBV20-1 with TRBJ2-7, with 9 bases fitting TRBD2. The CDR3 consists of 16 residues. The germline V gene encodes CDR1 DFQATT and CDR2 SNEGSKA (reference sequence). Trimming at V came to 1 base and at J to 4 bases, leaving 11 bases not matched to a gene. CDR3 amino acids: CSARVLASGDSYEQYF. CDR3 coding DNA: TGCAGTGCTAGAGTTTTAGCTAGCGGGGATTCGTACGAGCAGTACTTC.

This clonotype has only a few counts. CDR3 loop: CATSESGLGNTGELFF. Here the CDR3 DNA reads TGTGCCACCAGCGAATCGGGGCTGGGTAATACCGGGGAGCTGTTTTTT. V is TRBV15 and J is TRBJ2-2; possibly TRBD1 or TRBD2 for D (5 bases each). The CDR3 loop spans 16 amino acids. Germline assignment: CDR1 LNHNV and CDR2 YYDKDF (reference sequence). Trimming took off 5 bases at V and 5 bases at J, with 18 bases between the two ends.

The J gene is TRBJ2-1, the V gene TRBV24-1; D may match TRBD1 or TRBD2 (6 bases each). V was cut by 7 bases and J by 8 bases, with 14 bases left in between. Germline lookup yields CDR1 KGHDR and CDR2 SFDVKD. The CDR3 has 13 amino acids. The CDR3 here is CATRESGADEQFF. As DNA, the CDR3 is TGTGCCACCAGGGAGTCGGGGGCCGATGAGCAGTTCTTC.

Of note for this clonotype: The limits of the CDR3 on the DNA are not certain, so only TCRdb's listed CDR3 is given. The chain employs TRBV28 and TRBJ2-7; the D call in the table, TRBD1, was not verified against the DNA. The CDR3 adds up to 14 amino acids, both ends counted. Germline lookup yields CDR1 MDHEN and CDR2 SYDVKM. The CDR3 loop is CASSPVGVGAGPHF.

CDR3 bases: TGCGCCAGCAGCAACTGGGACCTGAACACTGAAGCTTTCTTT. Translation: CASSNWDLNTEAFF. This sequence joins TRBV5-1 and TRBJ1-1; possible D gene TRBD1, 5 bases. Trimming pared 4 bases from V and 0 bases from J, leaving 10 bases between. CDR1 is SGHRS, CDR2 YFSETQ, per germline. The CDR3 length is 14 residues.

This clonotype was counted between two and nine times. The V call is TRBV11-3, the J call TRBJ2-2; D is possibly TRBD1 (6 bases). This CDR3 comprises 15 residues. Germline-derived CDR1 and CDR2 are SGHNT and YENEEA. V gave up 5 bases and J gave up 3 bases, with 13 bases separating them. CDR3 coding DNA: TGTGCCAGCAGCGGCAGGGGTAGTGACACCGGGGAGCTGTTTTTT. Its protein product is CASSGRGSDTGELFF.